The clone carrying this TCR beta chain was detected a few times. The data derive from a study of blood T cells in healthy people across ages. A second 7 to 11 cycle PCR used barcoded and J-beta primers. In TCRdb, the 5' RACE reads were re-called with MiXCR into one record per CDR3 protein. The data contain around 1.7 million distinct CDR3 sequences, roughly 30% of them singletons. Looked up from germline, CDR1 is SGHDT and CDR2 is YYEEEE. This CDR3 comprises 12 residues. V was trimmed by 3 bases and J by 8 bases, leaving 9 bases between them. This sequence was found in a woman between 25 and 40 years old in good health. The chain has TRBV5-6 and TRBJ2-1; D remains ambiguous. Material: blood. CDR3 DNA sequence: TGTGCCAGCAGCTCCTCTTTCCATGAGCAGTTCTTC. Its protein is CASSSSFHEQFF.